The present entry profiles one T cell receptor (beta chain) with its context. What it binds is not known. This sequence may be a read error, since a much larger clone differs from it by one base. Per the germline V gene, CDR1 is DFQATT and CDR2 is SNEGSKA (reference sequence). The CDR3 has 13 residues. This sample stems from a study of CD8+CD57+ T cells in acquired aplastic anemia. Genomic DNA served as template for TCR beta VDJ and CDR3 profiling. MiXCR, applied by TCRdb to the reads, yields one record per CDR3 protein. The sample yields under 350,000 distinct CDR3 sequences, 56% seen once. General observations from the study: Both patients and controls carried the same twenty-nine CD8+ CDR3 sequences.

Patients chosen for sequencing had CD8+CD57+ cells that had expanded, as shown by flow cytometry. The source is a human donor with aplastic anemia. This chain joins TRBV20-1 and TRBJ1-5, with D hard to call. Sequencing was done on a sample of sorted CD4+, CD8+, or CD8+CD57+ T cells (not recorded which) from PBMCs. The CDR3 region has the DNA TGCAGTGCTGGAGATGTCAGTAATCAGCCCCAGCATTTT. This sequence encodes CSAGDVSNQPQHF.